Listed here are 23 T cell receptor beta chains from one sample, sequenced in a study of early T cells in non-severe SARS-CoV-2 infection. TCRdb itself ran the 5' RACE reads through MiXCR, one entry per CDR3 protein. The sample yields some 48,000 distinct CDR3 sequences, roughly 9.8% seen once. What was sequenced was whole blood. All receptors derive from an adult who was a healthcare worker with PCR-confirmed SARS-CoV-2 infection or an uninfected control (not recorded which).

This clonotype was picked up many times. The genes are TRBV30 and TRBJ2-3; 8 bases are a match to TRBD2. Germline V gives CDR1 GTSNPN, CDR2 SVGIG (reference sequence). V dropped 2 bases and J dropped 4; count of bases not matched to a gene: 2. The CDR3 loop spans 13 amino acids. The DNA of the CDR3 is TGTGCCTGGAGTTCGACTAGCGCAGATACGCAGTATTTT. The encoded protein is CAWSSTSADTQYF.

The V and J genes are TRBV20-1 and TRBJ1-1; D ambiguous. Trimming shortened V by 7 bases and J by 4 bases, and 7 bases separated the two germline ends. Germline-derived CDR1 and CDR2 are DFQATT and SNEGSKA (reference sequence). This CDR3 region has 10 residues. Written as DNA, the CDR3 is TGCAGTGTCACGGGCACTGAAGCTTTCTTT. It encodes CSVTGTEAFF.

This clonotype was seen many times. The V gene is TRBV7-9, the J gene TRBJ2-7, with 9 bases matching TRBD1. The trim removed 4 bases at V and 2 bases at J, leaving 6 bases unmatched. In germline, CDR1 is SEHNR, CDR2 FQNEAQ (reference sequence). The CDR3 loop spans 15 amino acids. The CDR3 here is CASSSLTGGTYEQYF. The CDR3 coding sequence is TGTGCCAGCAGCTCCTTGACAGGGGGTACCTACGAGCAGTACTTC.

This clonotype was counted only a few times. V is TRBV5-1 and J is TRBJ1-2; D possibly corresponds to TRBD1 (6 bases). The CDR3 has 15 residues. Trimming cost V 4 bases and J 0 bases, with 13 bases left between them. Germline V gene sequence: CDR1 SGHRS, CDR2 YFSETQ. CDR3 coding DNA: TGCGCCAGCAGCGCGAGGGGGATGGCTAACTATGGCTACACCTTC. Encoded protein: CASSARGMANYGYTF. The variable domain in full, completed from reference TRBV5-1 and TRBJ1-2, reads KAGVTQTPRYLIKTRGQQVTLSCSPISGHRSVSWYQQTPGQGLQFLFEYFSETQRNKGNFPGRFSGRQFSNSRSEMNVSTLELGDSALYLCASSARGMANYGYTFGSGTRLTVV.

V gene TRBV7-9 combines with J gene TRBJ2-7; 7 nucleotides match TRBD2. The CDR3 totals 14 residues. Germline V gene data show CDR1 as SEHNR and CDR2 as FQNEAQ (reference sequence). V shed 3 bases, J shed 5 bases, and the junction held 7 bases outside the gene matches. CDR3 loop: CASSLAGEDHEQYF. The CDR3 DNA reads TGTGCCAGCAGCTTGGCGGGAGAGGACCACGAGCAGTACTTC.

The sample holds a few counts of this clonotype. This chain links TRBV5-1 with TRBJ2-5; 7 bases are a match to TRBD1. V gave up 9 bases and J gave up 5 bases; unmatched junction bases: 10. CDR1 is SGHRS, CDR2 YFSETQ, per germline. The CDR3 contains 13 residues. CDR3 sequence reads: CATNQGEEETQYF. The CDR3 region has the DNA TGCGCCACCAACCAGGGGGAAGAGGAGACCCAGTACTTC. Full variable domain (rest looked up from reference TRBV5-1 and TRBJ2-5): KAGVTQTPRYLIKTRGQQVTLSCSPISGHRSVSWYQQTPGQGLQFLFEYFSETQRNKGNFPGRFSGRQFSNSRSEMNVSTLELGDSALYLCATNQGEEETQYFGPGTRLLVL.

The rearrangement joins TRBV12-3 or TRBV12-4 to TRBJ1-6, with 7 bases fitting TRBD1. The CDR3 length is 15 residues. The V gene end was trimmed by 5 bases and the J gene end by 9 bases; junction bases not matched to a gene: 10. This CDR3 reads CASSLRQGGFSPLHF. Here the CDR3 DNA reads TGTGCCAGCAGTCTCCGACAGGGCGGTTTTTCACCCCTCCACTTT.

The chain links TRBV29-1 to TRBJ1-1, with 10 bases identical to TRBD1. Germline V gene sequence: CDR1 SQVTM, CDR2 ANQGSEA. CDR3 length equals 14 residues. V shed 4 bases and J 7 bases; nucleotides not matched to a gene: 9. The CDR3 spells CSVADRGRGNEAFF. CDR3 coding DNA: TGCAGCGTTGCCGACAGGGGGCGAGGAAATGAAGCTTTCTTT.

In its sample, this clonotype was seen many times. The genes are TRBV9 and TRBJ2-2; unclear D gene. Per germline, CDR1 SGDLS and CDR2 YYNGEE. Trimming cost V 7 bases and J 0 bases, with 28 bases left between them. The CDR3 is 20 residues long. CDR3 in DNA: TGTGCCAGCGGTTCCCTCGTCATCGTGGACGGATCCACGAACACCGGGGAGCTGTTTTTT. Residues: CASGSLVIVDGSTNTGELFF.

This clonotype was recorded many times. The V and J genes are TRBV7-9 and TRBJ2-7; D possibly corresponds to TRBD2 (6 bases). The V gene's germline CDR1 is SEHNR and CDR2 FQNEAQ (reference sequence). The V end was cut by 5 bases, the J end by 12 bases, with 14 bases between. The CDR3 is 11 residues long. CDR3 coding DNA: TGTGCCAGCAGCCCTGGGACTCCCCGGTACTTC. This encodes CASSPGTPRYF.

There are many counts of this clonotype. The CDR3 loop is CASSLEIAGVWEQYF. The CDR3 nucleotides read TGTGCCAGCAGCTTAGAAATAGCGGGAGTATGGGAGCAGTACTTC. This chain connects TRBV11-2 to TRBJ2-7; TRBD2 matches 9 bases. V was pared by 0 bases and J by 7 bases, with 7 bases of the junction left unmatched. Germline V gives CDR1 SGHAT, CDR2 FQNNGV. The CDR3 is 15 amino acids.

The chain is built from TRBV18 and TRBJ2-1; no definite D call. The CDR3 sequence is 16 residues long. CDR1 and CDR2 from the germline V gene are KGHSH and LQKENI. Trimming left V 5 bases short and J 7 bases short, with 21 bases between. The CDR3 is CASSSGPVRGWNEQFF. CDR3 coding DNA: TGTGCCAGCTCATCGGGCCCAGTCCGTGGGTGGAATGAGCAGTTCTTC.

This clonotype has only one observation. The rearrangement uses TRBV7-9 and TRBJ2-7; TRBD1 agrees at 9 bases. Germline trimming cut 8 bases from V and 0 bases from J; bases unmatched to any gene: 8. The CDR3 runs 15 residues. Germline V gives CDR1 SEHNR, CDR2 FQNEAQ (reference sequence). The CDR3 nucleotides are TGTGCCAGCCATGACAGGGGGTCGTACTCCTACGAGCAGTACTTC. It encodes CASHDRGSYSYEQYF.

This clonotype was seen repeatedly, ten times or more. The V call is TRBV7-6, the J call TRBJ2-7; D possibly corresponds to TRBD1 (5 bases). V lost 1 base to trimming and J lost 2 bases, with 12 bases between them. The germline V gene encodes CDR1 SGHVS and CDR2 FNYEAQ. This CDR3 is built from 15 residues. This CDR3 is CASSLDQGATYEQYF. CDR3 bases: TGTGCCAGCAGCTTAGATCAGGGTGCGACCTACGAGCAGTACTTC. The whole variable domain, remainder taken from reference TRBV7-6 and TRBJ2-7, is GAGVSQSPRYKVTKRGQDVALRCDPISGHVSLYWYRQALGQGPEFLTYFNYEAQQDKSGLPNDRFSAERPEGSISTLTIQRTEQRDSAMYRCASSLDQGATYEQYFGPGTRLTVT.

The chain uses TRBV7-2 and TRBJ1-1; D unclear. V dropped 1 base and J dropped 1 base, with 16 bases sitting between them. Germline V CDR1 and CDR2: SGHTA, FQGNSA. The CDR3 loop spans 17 amino acids. The CDR3 DNA is TGTGCCAGCAGCTTAGAAGCAGTCGGGCGAGGGAACACTGAAGCTTTCTTT. It translates to CASSLEAVGRGNTEAFF.

This clonotype showed up many times. The rearrangement links TRBV7-2 to TRBJ1-3, with D maybe TRBD1 (5 bases). The CDR3 runs to 16 residues. V lost 0 bases to trimming and J lost 0 bases, with 9 bases between them. In germline, CDR1 is SGHTA, CDR2 FQGNSA. CDR3 in amino acids: CASSLATGLSGNTIYF. As DNA, the CDR3 is TGTGCCAGCAGCTTAGCCACAGGACTCTCTGGAAACACCATATATTTT.

This clonotype was found a few times. The rearrangement links TRBV5-4 to TRBJ2-7; possibly TRBD1 for D (5 bases). This CDR3 has 15 residues. CDR1 is SGHNT, CDR2 YYREEE, per germline (reference sequence). Trimming shortened V by 4 bases and J by 0 bases, and 14 bases separated the two germline ends. As DNA, the CDR3 is TGTGCCAGCAGCGGACACAAAGAAAACTCCTACGAGCAGTACTTC. It yields the protein CASSGHKENSYEQYF.

The rearrangement joins TRBV21-1 to TRBJ2-1; the table's D call, TRBD2, has no DNA check behind it. TRBV21-1 is a documented pseudogene. CDR3 length equals 19 residues. CDR3 in DNA: TGTGCCAGCAGCAAGCCCGGACTAGCGGGACCTGTTACCTACAATGAGCAGTTCTTC. This encodes CASSKPGLAGPVTYNEQFF.

The chain carries TRBV9 and TRBJ1-1; 8 nucleotides agree with TRBD1. CDR1 is SGDLS and CDR2 is YYNGEE in the germline V gene. The V gene end was trimmed by 3 bases and the J gene end by 1 base; junction bases not matched to a gene: 20. The CDR3 length is 20 residues. CDR3 amino acids: CASSGGTGRRSSRRNTEAFF. CDR3 DNA sequence: TGTGCCAGCAGCGGAGGGACAGGTAGGAGGTCTTCTCGGAGGAACACTGAAGCTTTCTTT.

This clonotype was counted at least ten times. The chain employs TRBV7-2 and TRBJ2-2; D possibly corresponds to TRBD2 (5 bases). In germline, CDR1 is SGHTA, CDR2 FQGNSA. V was trimmed by 5 bases and J by 0 bases, leaving 13 bases between them. The CDR3 is made up of 16 amino acids. The chain's CDR3 is CASSPQADPNTGELFF. CDR3 sequence (DNA): TGTGCCAGCAGCCCCCAAGCGGATCCGAACACCGGGGAGCTGTTTTTT.

V is TRBV30 and J is TRBJ1-1, with D unclear. Germline CDR1 is GTSNPN and CDR2 is SVGIG (reference sequence). The CDR3 is 14 amino acids. Trimming took off 1 base at V and 9 bases at J, with 18 bases between the two ends. CDR3 residues: CAWSELRTTRQAFF. In DNA, the CDR3 is TGTGCCTGGAGTGAACTCAGGACTACCCGACAAGCTTTCTTT. The whole variable domain, remainder taken from reference TRBV30 and TRBJ1-1, is SQTIHQWPATLVQPVGSPLSLECTVEGTSNPNLYWYRQAAGRGLQLLFYSVGIGQISSEVPQNLSASRPQDRQFILSSKKLLLSDSGFYLCAWSELRTTRQAFFGQGTRLTVV.

This clonotype was observed many times. The chain combines TRBV28 with TRBJ2-7, with 10 bases that match TRBD2. This CDR3 spans 15 amino acids. Germline V gene data show CDR1 as MDHEN and CDR2 as SYDVKM. V shed 10 bases and J 4 bases; nucleotides not matched to a gene: 13. CDR3 nucleotides: TGTGCCACCAGCCGGGGGATGACTAGCGGGTACGAGCAGTACTTC. Protein sequence: CATSRGMTSGYEQYF.

V is TRBV20-1 and J is TRBJ2-3; 9 nucleotides match TRBD2. The CDR3 totals 15 residues. Trimming removed 6 bases from V and 4 bases from J; junction bases left unmatched: 11. Per germline, CDR1 DFQATT and CDR2 SNEGSKA (reference sequence). The CDR3 is CSAWGTSPSADTQYF. As DNA, the CDR3 is TGCAGTGCCTGGGGGACTAGCCCCTCGGCAGATACGCAGTATTTT.